The 18 T cell receptor beta chains below come from one sample, sequenced in a study of response to subunit inactivated influenza vaccine. TCRdb itself ran the RT-PCR reads through MiXCR, one entry per CDR3 protein. The repertoire holds roughly 550,000 distinct CDR3 sequences, with under 30% as singletons. The same specimen was also included in a second study, on T cells expressing NK-cell markers. As reported in that work: The TCR beta cDNA came from 5'RACE template switching with UMIs.

This sample comprised CD4+ T cells sorted from PBMCs, obtained approximately 12 days after vaccination. The origin of the receptors is a man in his forties or fifties who received an inactivated influenza vaccine.

The gene calls are TRBV28 and TRBJ1-5; D might be TRBD1 (5 bases). Per the germline V gene, CDR1 is MDHEN and CDR2 is SYDVKM. The V end was cut by 8 bases, the J end by 4 bases, with 18 bases between. The CDR3 covers 15 residues. CDR3 region: CASRTPREGNQPQHF. The CDR3 region has the DNA TGTGCCAGCCGTACCCCCAGGGAGGGGAATCAGCCCCAGCATTTT.

The chain has TRBV27 and TRBJ1-1; possibly TRBD1 for D (6 bases). V lost 5 bases to trimming and J lost 4 bases, with 11 bases between them. The CDR3 loop spans 13 amino acids. The germline CDR1 and CDR2 sequences are MNHEY and SMNVEV (reference sequence). The CDR3 is CASSINRATEAFF. In DNA form, the CDR3 reads TGTGCCAGCAGTATCAACAGGGCCACTGAAGCTTTCTTT.

This clonotype was picked up a small number of times. V gene TRBV28 combines with J gene TRBJ1-2; D might be TRBD1 (6 bases). The germline V and J ends were trimmed by 5 bases and 7 bases, with 8 bases remaining between them. The CDR3 has 11 residues. Germline CDR1 MDHEN, CDR2 SYDVKM. Here the CDR3 DNA reads TGTGCCAGCAGTGGACAGTCTGGCTACACCTTC. It specifies CASSGQSGYTF.

The sample holds a few counts of this clonotype. The chain has TRBV29-1 and TRBJ1-4; a weak D match, TRBD1 (6 bases). The CDR3 runs to 13 residues. In germline, CDR1 is SQVTM, CDR2 ANQGSEA. Trimming stripped 4 bases from V and 10 bases from J, with 16 bases between. CDR3 protein: CSVVASRGGKLFF. DNA for the CDR3: TGCAGCGTTGTGGCTAGCAGGGGTGGAAAACTGTTTTTT.

This clonotype has only a few counts. This chain uses TRBV18 with TRBJ1-1; 7 positions agree with TRBD1. V dropped 4 bases and J dropped 4; count of bases not matched to a gene: 9. The CDR3 has 15 residues. Germline V gene data show CDR1 as KGHSH and CDR2 as LQKENI. DNA for the CDR3: TGTGCCAGCTCACAACACGCACAGGGGAGCACTGAAGCTTTCTTT. Its protein is CASSQHAQGSTEAFF.

J is TRBJ1-4 and V is TRBV20-1; no clear D. The ends were cut back, 6 bases at V and 8 bases at J, with 16 bases in the middle. The CDR3 is made up of 13 amino acids. Per germline, CDR1 DFQATT and CDR2 SNEGSKA (reference sequence). For the CDR3, the DNA is TGCAGTGCAGCCGGACCTCAGAGGGAAAAACTGTTTTTT. Its translation is CSAAGPQREKLFF.

In its sample, this clonotype was seen a few times. In DNA form, the CDR3 reads TGTGCCAGCGGGACGCGGGGCGGGGAGCTGTTTTTT. Its protein product is CASGTRGGELFF. The chain links TRBV28 to TRBJ2-2; weak D call: TRBD2 (6 bases). CDR1 is MDHEN, CDR2 SYDVKM, per germline. Trimming pared 8 bases from V and 7 bases from J, leaving 11 bases between. This CDR3 is 12 amino acids long.

This clonotype turned up a few times. The rearrangement joins TRBV20-1 to TRBJ2-1; unclear D gene. The length of the CDR3 is 15 residues. Germline lookup yields CDR1 DFQATT and CDR2 SNEGSKA (reference sequence). Trimming pared 0 bases from V and 6 bases from J, leaving 15 bases between. The CDR3 bases are TGCAGTGCTAGAGATCCCGGCAGAGCCAGCAATGAGCAGTTCTTC. Encoded protein: CSARDPGRASNEQFF.

This clonotype was observed a few times. The chain couples TRBV10-3 to TRBJ2-3, with 14 bases fitting TRBD2. The V segment lost 4 bases and the J segment 3 bases; nucleotides outside the gene matches: 3. CDR3 length: 16 residues. Germline loops: CDR1 ENHRY, CDR2 SYGVKD. The DNA for the CDR3 is TGTGCCATCAGTGCGACTAGCGGGGGGGCAACAGATACGCAGTATTTT. Translating gives CAISATSGGATDTQYF.

The V gene is TRBV5-6, the J gene TRBJ2-2, with 7 bases lining up with TRBD2. CDR1 is SGHDT, CDR2 YYEEEE, per germline. V lost 1 base, J lost 6 bases, and 12 bases stayed unmatched. The CDR3 covers 17 residues. The CDR3 reads CASSLKAAGKSSGELFF. The CDR3 DNA reads TGTGCCAGCAGCTTGAAGGCAGCGGGAAAGAGTTCCGGGGAGCTGTTTTTT.

The gene calls are TRBV20-1 and TRBJ1-5; 9 bases are a match to TRBD1. Germline assignment: CDR1 DFQATT and CDR2 SNEGSKA (reference sequence). Trimming cost V 6 bases and J 6 bases; bases outside gene matches: 6. The CDR3 length is 13 residues. The CDR3: CSAYGTGSQPQHF. As DNA, the CDR3 is TGCAGTGCCTACGGGACAGGGAGTCAGCCCCAGCATTTT.

This sequence joins TRBV6-1 and TRBJ2-3; D is unresolved. The V end was cut by 1 base, the J end by 1 base, with 9 bases between. CDR3 length: 15 amino acids. CDR1 MNHNS and CDR2 SASEGT come from the germline V gene. The CDR3 DNA reads TGTGCCAGCAGTGAAGTTCAGGCCCGCACAGATACGCAGTATTTT. This gives the protein CASSEVQARTDTQYF.

The chain carries TRBV20-1 and TRBJ2-5, with 8 nucleotides matching TRBD2. Germline loops: CDR1 DFQATT, CDR2 SNEGSKA (reference sequence). V dropped 6 bases and J dropped 0; count of bases not matched to a gene: 9. The CDR3 runs 15 residues. The CDR3 spells CSANRGGGHQETQYF. In nucleotides, the CDR3 is TGCAGTGCCAACAGAGGCGGGGGGCACCAAGAGACCCAGTACTTC.

Only a few counts were recorded for this clonotype. The chain has TRBV5-1 and TRBJ2-2; TRBD1 might be the D (5 bases). Per the germline V gene, CDR1 is SGHRS and CDR2 is YFSETQ. V lost 4 bases and J lost 0, with 13 bases in between. The CDR3 contains 16 residues. In DNA form, the CDR3 reads TGCGCCAGCAGCGGGTCAGGACAAGCGAACACCGGGGAGCTGTTTTTT. It yields the protein CASSGSGQANTGELFF. Using reference TRBV5-1 and TRBJ2-2 for the parts outside the CDR3, the full variable domain is KAGVTQTPRYLIKTRGQQVTLSCSPISGHRSVSWYQQTPGQGLQFLFEYFSETQRNKGNFPGRFSGRQFSNSRSEMNVSTLELGDSALYLCASSGSGQANTGELFFGEGSRLTVL.

This clonotype was seen more than once but under ten times. The chain links TRBV5-6 to TRBJ1-1; TRBD1 might be the D (6 bases). The length of the CDR3 is 15 residues. The V end was cut by 1 base, the J end by 6 bases, with 16 bases between. Germline V lookup: CDR1 SGHDT, CDR2 YYEEEE. CDR3 in DNA: TGTGCCAGCAGCTTGTATCGGGGGCCGACGGCTGAAGCTTTCTTT. Translating gives CASSLYRGPTAEAFF.

The chain joins TRBV4-2 to TRBJ1-2; tentative D call: TRBD1 (6 bases). V gave up 0 bases and J gave up 8 bases, with 16 bases separating them. This CDR3 contains 15 residues. Germline V CDR1 and CDR2: LGHNA, YNFKEQ. The CDR3 coding sequence is TGTGCCAGCAGCCAAGATTGGGGGGGGCAGGAAGGCTACACCTTC. Its translation: CASSQDWGGQEGYTF.

This clonotype has a handful of counts. The J gene is TRBJ2-5, the V gene TRBV5-1, with 11 bases that match TRBD1. This CDR3 is 15 amino acids long. Trimming cost V 4 bases and J 4 bases; bases outside gene matches: 6. Germline V lookup: CDR1 SGHRS, CDR2 YFSETQ. The CDR3 region has the DNA TGCGCCAGCAGCCGCGGACAGGGGGCGAGAGAGACCCAGTACTTC. It encodes CASSRGQGARETQYF.

This clonotype has ten or more counts. The gene calls are TRBV11-2 and TRBJ2-7; TRBD2 matches at 13 bases. V trimming: 5 bases; J trimming: 6 bases; junction bases outside the gene matches: 7. CDR3 length: 15 residues. CDR1 and CDR2 (germline): SGHAT, FQNNGV. CDR3 in amino acids: CASSPTSGGGTEQYF. The CDR3 DNA sequence: TGTGCCAGCAGCCCAACTAGCGGGGGGGGCACCGAGCAGTACTTC.